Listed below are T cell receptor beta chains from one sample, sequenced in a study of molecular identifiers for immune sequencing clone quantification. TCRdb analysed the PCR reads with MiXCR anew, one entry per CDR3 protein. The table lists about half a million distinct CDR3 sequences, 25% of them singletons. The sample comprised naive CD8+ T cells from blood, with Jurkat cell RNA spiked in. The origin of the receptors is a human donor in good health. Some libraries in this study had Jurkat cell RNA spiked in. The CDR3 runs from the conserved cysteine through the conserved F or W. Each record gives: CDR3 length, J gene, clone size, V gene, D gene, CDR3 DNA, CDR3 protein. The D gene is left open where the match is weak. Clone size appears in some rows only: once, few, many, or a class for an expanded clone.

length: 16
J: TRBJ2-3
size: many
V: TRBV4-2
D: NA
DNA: TGCGCCAGCAGCCAAGATCGTGGGCTCGGCACAGATACGCAGTATTTT
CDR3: CASSQDRGLGTDTQYF

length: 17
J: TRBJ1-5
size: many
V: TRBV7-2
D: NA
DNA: TGTGCCAGCAGCTTAGGCCGGATGGCTGATAGCAATCAGCCCCAGCATTTT
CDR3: CASSLGRMADSNQPQHF

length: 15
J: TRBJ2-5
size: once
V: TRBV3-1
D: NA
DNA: TGTGCCAGCAGCCAAGATACCGGGCTACAAGAGACCCAGTACTTC
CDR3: CASSQDTGLQETQYF

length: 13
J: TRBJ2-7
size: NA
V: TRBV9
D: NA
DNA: TGTGCCAGCAGCCCCGGGACCTTGGACGAGCAGTACTTC
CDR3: CASSPGTLDEQYF

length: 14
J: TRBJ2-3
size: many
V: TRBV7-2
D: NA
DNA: TGTGCCAGCAGCTTTGCGGGGCCCGGTGATACGCAGTATTTT
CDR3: CASSFAGPGDTQYF

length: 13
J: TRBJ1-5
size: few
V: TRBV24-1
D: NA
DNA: TGTGCCACCAGTGAGGGCAACGGTCAGCCCCAGCATTTT
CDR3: CATSEGNGQPQHF

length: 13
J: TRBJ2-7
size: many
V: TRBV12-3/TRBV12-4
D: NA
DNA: TGTGCCAGCAGTTTGGTGACAGGACTCGAGCAGTACTTC
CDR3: CASSLVTGLEQYF

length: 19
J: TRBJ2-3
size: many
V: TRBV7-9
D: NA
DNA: TGTGCCAGCAGCTCCCCTTCTAGTGGGTCCGGCGGGATCACAGATACGCAGTATTTT
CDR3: CASSSPSSGSGGITDTQYF

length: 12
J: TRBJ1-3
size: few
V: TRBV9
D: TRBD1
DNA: TGTGCCAGCGGGACAGCCGGAAACACCATATATTTT
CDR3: CASGTAGNTIYF

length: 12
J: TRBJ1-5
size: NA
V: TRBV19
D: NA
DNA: TGTGCCAGTAGTATGTACAATCAGCCCCAGCATTTT
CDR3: CASSMYNQPQHF

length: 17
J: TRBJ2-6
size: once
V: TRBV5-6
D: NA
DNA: TGTGCCAGCAGCTTGTCCCCGCCCTTCTCTGGGGCCACCGTCCTGCCTTTC
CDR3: CASSLSPPFSGATVLPF

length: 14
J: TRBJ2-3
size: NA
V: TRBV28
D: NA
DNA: TGTGCCAGCAATCCGCGGAGAAACACAGATACGCAGTATTTT
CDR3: CASNPRRNTDTQYF

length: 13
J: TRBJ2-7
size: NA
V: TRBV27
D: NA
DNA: TGTGCCAGCGGATTAGGACCAGTCTACGAGCAGTACTTC
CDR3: CASGLGPVYEQYF

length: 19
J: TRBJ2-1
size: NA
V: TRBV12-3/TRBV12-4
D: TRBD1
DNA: TGTGCCAGCAGTTTTTCCGGGACAGGGGGCCCGACCGCCTACAATGAGCAGTTCTTC
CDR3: CASSFSGTGGPTAYNEQFF

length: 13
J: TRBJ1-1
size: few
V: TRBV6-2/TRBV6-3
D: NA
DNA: TGTGCCACACAGCAGCTTGGGGGCATTGAAGCTTTCTTT
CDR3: CATQQLGGIEAFF

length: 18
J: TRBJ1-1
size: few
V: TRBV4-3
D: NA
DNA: TGCGCCAGCAGCCAAAGGGTCGTAGGGCGGGGGGTGGACACTGAAGCTTTCTTT
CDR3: CASSQRVVGRGVDTEAFF

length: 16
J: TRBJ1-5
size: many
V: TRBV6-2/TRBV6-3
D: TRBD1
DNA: TGTGCCAGCAGTTCCCCGGGACAGGGGGTGGATCAGCCCCAGCATTTT
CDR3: CASSSPGQGVDQPQHF

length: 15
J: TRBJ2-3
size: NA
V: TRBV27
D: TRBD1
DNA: TGTGCCAGCAGTTTATCGAACAGGGGGGAGGATACGCAGTATTTT
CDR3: CASSLSNRGEDTQYF

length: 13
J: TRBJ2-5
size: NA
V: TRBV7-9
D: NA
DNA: TGTGCCAGCAGCCCCCCATGGCCAGAGACCCAGTACTTC
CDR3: CASSPPWPETQYF

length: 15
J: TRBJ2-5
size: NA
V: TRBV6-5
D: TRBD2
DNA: TGTGCCAGCAGCGAAACTAGCGGGAGAAAAGAGACCCAGTACTTC
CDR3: CASSETSGRKETQYF

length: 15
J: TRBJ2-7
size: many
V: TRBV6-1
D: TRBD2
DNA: TGTGCCAGCATCTACAGCGGGGACCTTTCTGGGGAGCAGTACTTC
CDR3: CASIYSGDLSGEQYF

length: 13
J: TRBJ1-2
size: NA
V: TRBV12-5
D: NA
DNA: TGTGCTAGTGGTTTGGGGTCCAACTATGGCTACACCTTC
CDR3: CASGLGSNYGYTF

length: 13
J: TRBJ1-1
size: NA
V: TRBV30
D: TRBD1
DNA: TGTGCCGGTGGAACAGGGGCCAGAACTGAAGCTTTCTTT
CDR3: CAGGTGARTEAFF

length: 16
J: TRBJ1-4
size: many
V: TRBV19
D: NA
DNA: TGTGCCAGTAGTCTCACAGCACAGGGTTTTTCTTCGGAACTGTTTTTT
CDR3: CASSLTAQGFSSELFF

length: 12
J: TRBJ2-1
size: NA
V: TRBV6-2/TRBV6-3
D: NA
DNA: TGTGCCAGCAGTTGCGGTGGACCCGAGCAGTTCTTC
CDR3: CASSCGGPEQFF

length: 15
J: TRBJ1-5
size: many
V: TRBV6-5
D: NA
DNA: TGTGCCAGCAGTTACTCTCCGGACGTGGGTCAGCCCCAGCATTTT
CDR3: CASSYSPDVGQPQHF

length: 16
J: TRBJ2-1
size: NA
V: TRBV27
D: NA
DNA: TGTGCCAGCAGTTTCGATCCCACCTGGGTCTACAATGAGCGGTTCTTC
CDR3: CASSFDPTWVYNERFF